Below, 19 T cell receptor beta chains from the same sample are listed, as sequenced in a study of blood T cell repertoires in COVID-19. Data came from immunoSEQ multiplex PCR; TCRdb stores just in-frame clones and leaves some out. The sample records about 200,000 clones, approximately 88% being singletons. Specimen: PBMCs or T cells enriched from blood (not recorded which). These receptor sequences come from a woman between 18 and 29 years old who had recovered from COVID-19.

Of note for this clone: Its ends do not fully match the called genes, so a read error is possible. The V gene is TRBV6-5, the J gene TRBJ1-5; 9 bases map to TRBD1. Germline CDR1 MNHEY, CDR2 SVGAGI. The CDR3 covers 15 residues. The CDR3 reads CASSRDTGGKQPQHF. CDR3 in DNA: TGTGCCAGCAGTCGTGATACAGGGGGCAAACAGCCCCAGCATTTT.

This clone was counted once. J is TRBJ2-3 and V is TRBV2; D is possibly TRBD2 (6 bases). This CDR3 comprises 17 residues. V gave up 5 bases and J gave up 0 bases, with 18 bases separating them. CDR1 and CDR2 (germline): SNHLY, FYNNEI. The CDR3 loop is CASSRGDSTYSTDTQYF. CDR3 nucleotide sequence: TGTGCCAGCAGTAGAGGGGACTCCACCTATAGCACAGATACGCAGTATTTT.

J is TRBJ2-3 and V is TRBV3-1 (or the pseudogene TRBV3-2); 7 nucleotides agree with TRBD2. V lost 1 base to trimming and J lost 3 bases; unmatched junction nucleotides: 4. CDR3 size: 15 residues. Germline-derived CDR1 and CDR2 are LGHDT and YNNKEL (reference sequence). CDR3 nucleotide sequence: TGTGCCAGCAGCCAAGTTTGGGGGGGGACAGATACGCAGTATTTT. This translates into CASSQVWGGTDTQYF.

The chain recombines TRBV6-5 with TRBJ1-3, with 7 bases fitting TRBD1. Trimming cost V 7 bases and J 1 base; bases outside gene matches: 7. The germline CDR1 and CDR2 sequences are MNHEY and SVGAGI. There are 15 residues in the CDR3. CDR3 in amino acids: CASNSRDRSGNTIYF. CDR3 coding DNA: TGTGCCAGCAACTCCAGGGACAGATCTGGAAACACCATATATTTT.

This rearrangement joins TRBV5-5 to TRBJ1-1; D uncertain. The CDR3 runs 13 residues. V lost 3 bases, J lost 5 bases, and 11 bases lay in between. Germline V gene lookup returns CDR1 SGHKS and CDR2 YYEKEE (reference sequence). The CDR3 is CASSSKPSTEAFF. The CDR3 DNA follows: TGTGCCAGCAGCTCTAAACCGTCGACTGAAGCTTTCTTT.

V gene TRBV5-4 combines with J gene TRBJ1-3; tentatively, D is TRBD1 (6 bases). The CDR3 contains 15 residues. V lost 0 bases and J lost 3, with 10 bases in between. Per the germline V gene, CDR1 is SGHNT and CDR2 is YYREEE (reference sequence). CDR3 region: CASSLATGFGNTIYF. In DNA form, the CDR3 reads TGTGCCAGCAGCTTGGCGACAGGTTTTGGAAACACCATATATTTT.

The chain has TRBV28 and TRBJ1-2; 8 bases map to TRBD1. Unmatched junction bases numbered 8, after V lost 7 bases and J lost 4 bases. The germline gives CDR1 MDHEN, CDR2 SYDVKM. The CDR3 is 14 amino acids. CDR3 region: CASIRGQGGYGYTF. CDR3 DNA sequence: TGTGCCAGCATACGAGGACAGGGAGGCTATGGCTACACCTTC.

The rearrangement links TRBV6-5 to TRBJ2-5, with D tentatively TRBD1 (5 bases). V lost 1 base and J lost 9, with 9 bases in between. CDR1 is MNHEY, CDR2 SVGAGI, per germline. CDR3 length equals 12 residues. The DNA for the CDR3 is TGTGCCAGCAGTTACTTTCAGGGCCCCCAGTACTTC. Protein: CASSYFQGPQYF.

The count of this clone is one. The rearrangement uses TRBV7-2 and TRBJ2-7; unclear D gene. CDR3 length: 14 amino acids. CDR1 SGHTA and CDR2 FQGNSA come from the germline V gene. V lost 1 base and J lost 0, with 7 bases in between. DNA for the CDR3: TGTGCCAGCAGCTTAGTGGGCCCCTCCTACGAGCAGTACTTC. Encoded protein: CASSLVGPSYEQYF.

The V call is TRBV30, the J call TRBJ2-5; D is perhaps TRBD2 (6 bases). The CDR3 is made up of 15 amino acids. In germline, CDR1 is GTSNPN, CDR2 SVGIG (reference sequence). Trimming removed 4 bases from V and 4 bases from J, with 19 bases in between. The CDR3: CAWTQTGGLGETQYF. CDR3 bases: TGTGCCTGGACCCAAACAGGAGGGTTAGGAGAGACCCAGTACTTC.

The chain combines TRBV7-2 with TRBJ2-6; TRBD1 agrees at 9 bases. Germline V gene data show CDR1 as SGHTA and CDR2 as FQGNSA. The V gene end was trimmed by 5 bases and the J gene end by 3 bases; junction bases not matched to a gene: 8. The CDR3 has 17 residues. The CDR3 spells CASSPGTGRYGANVLTF. The CDR3, as DNA: TGTGCCAGCAGCCCAGGGACAGGGAGGTATGGGGCCAACGTCCTGACTTTC.

This clone has just one count. J is TRBJ2-7 and V is TRBV13; tentatively, D is TRBD1 (6 bases). Trimming took 4 bases from V and 3 from J, leaving 13 bases between them. This CDR3 spans 14 amino acids. Looked up from germline, CDR1 is PRHDT and CDR2 is FYEKMQ (reference sequence). The CDR3 region has the DNA TGTGCCAGCAGCTCCGGACAGTCTCGCTACGAGCAGTACTTC. Its translation: CASSSGQSRYEQYF.

This chain links TRBV27 with TRBJ2-6; D possibly corresponds to TRBD1 (6 bases). The length of the CDR3 is 15 residues. Germline V CDR1 and CDR2: MNHEY, SMNVEV (reference sequence). V was clipped by 2 bases and J by 3 bases, with 8 bases between them. DNA for the CDR3: TGTGCCAGCAGTTTACAGGGGCGTGGGGCCAACGTCCTGACTTTC. Residues: CASSLQGRGANVLTF.

The rearrangement links TRBV19 to TRBJ2-7, with unresolved D. Germline loops: CDR1 LNHDA, CDR2 SQIVND (reference sequence). The length of the CDR3 is 15 residues. Trimming removed 5 bases at V and 2 bases at J, with 16 bases between. CDR3 sequence: CASSPAVRGTYEQYF. In nucleotides, the CDR3 is TGTGCCAGTAGTCCTGCCGTGCGAGGCACCTACGAGCAGTACTTC.

CDR3 sequence reads: CSVEKTVPDTQYF. Written as DNA, the CDR3 is TGCAGCGTTGAAAAAACGGTGCCAGATACGCAGTATTTT. The J gene is TRBJ2-3, the V gene TRBV29-1; D call uncertain. The V end lost 2 bases, the J end lost 4 bases, and 10 bases lay between the germline ends. CDR3 length: 13 amino acids. Germline V gene data show CDR1 as SQVTM and CDR2 as ANQGSEA.

The chain uses TRBV28 and TRBJ1-6, with D tentatively TRBD1 (5 bases). Per germline, CDR1 MDHEN and CDR2 SYDVKM. V was shortened by 4 bases and J by 9 bases, with 13 bases between the two germline ends. CDR3 length equals 14 residues. This chain's CDR3 is CASSSGQGGSPLHF. The CDR3, as DNA: TGTGCCAGCAGTTCTGGGCAGGGAGGTTCACCCCTCCACTTT. Complete variable domain (other parts from reference TRBV28 and TRBJ1-6): DVKVTQSSRYLVKRTGEKVFLECVQDMDHENMFWYRQDPGLGLRLIYFSYDVKMKEKGDIPEGYSVSREKKERFSLILESASTNQTSMYLCASSSGQGGSPLHFGNGTRLTVT.

The rearrangement joins TRBV2 to TRBJ2-4; 11 bases align to TRBD1. V gave up 6 bases and J gave up 2 bases; unmatched junction bases: 6. Germline CDR1 reads SNHLY; CDR2 reads FYNNEI. The CDR3 is 16 amino acids. The CDR3: CASSPGTGGSKNIQYF. The CDR3 DNA sequence: TGTGCCAGCAGCCCAGGGACAGGGGGGTCCAAAAACATTCAGTACTTC.

The V and J genes are TRBV28 and TRBJ1-1; the D gene is possibly TRBD1 (5 bases). The CDR3 has 14 residues. Trimming shortened V by 4 bases and J by 9 bases, and 18 bases separated the two germline ends. Germline CDR1 MDHEN, CDR2 SYDVKM. CDR3 amino acids: CASSSLGEGTKAFF. CDR3 bases: TGTGCCAGCAGTTCTTTGGGGGAAGGGACTAAAGCTTTCTTT.

The V gene is TRBV19, the J gene TRBJ1-5; 12 bases map to TRBD1. Germline CDR1 reads LNHDA; CDR2 reads SQIVND (reference sequence). The CDR3 has 15 residues. The junction had 5 bases not matched to a gene; V was cut back by 6 bases and J by 5 bases. As DNA, the CDR3 is TGTGCCAGTAGGACGGGACAGGGGGCCGATCAGCCCCAGCATTTT. Residues: CASRTGQGADQPQHF.